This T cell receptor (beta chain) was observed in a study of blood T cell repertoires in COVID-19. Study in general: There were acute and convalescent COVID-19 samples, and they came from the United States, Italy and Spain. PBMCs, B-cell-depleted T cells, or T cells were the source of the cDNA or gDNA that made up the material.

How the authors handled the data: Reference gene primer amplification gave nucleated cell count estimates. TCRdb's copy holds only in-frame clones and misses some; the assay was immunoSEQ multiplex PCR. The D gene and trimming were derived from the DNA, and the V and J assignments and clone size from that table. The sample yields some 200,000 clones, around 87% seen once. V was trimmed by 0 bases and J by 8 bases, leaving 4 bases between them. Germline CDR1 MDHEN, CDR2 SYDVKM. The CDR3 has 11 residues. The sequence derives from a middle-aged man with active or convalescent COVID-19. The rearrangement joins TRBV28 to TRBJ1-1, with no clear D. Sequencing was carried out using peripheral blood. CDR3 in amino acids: CASSLWREAFF. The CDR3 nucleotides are TGTGCCAGCAGTTTATGGAGGGAAGCTTTCTTT. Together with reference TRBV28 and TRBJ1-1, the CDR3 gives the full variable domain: DVKVTQSSRYLVKRTGEKVFLECVQDMDHENMFWYRQDPGLGLRLIYFSYDVKMKEKGDIPEGYSVSREKKERFSLILESASTNQTSMYLCASSLWREAFFGQGTRLTVV.